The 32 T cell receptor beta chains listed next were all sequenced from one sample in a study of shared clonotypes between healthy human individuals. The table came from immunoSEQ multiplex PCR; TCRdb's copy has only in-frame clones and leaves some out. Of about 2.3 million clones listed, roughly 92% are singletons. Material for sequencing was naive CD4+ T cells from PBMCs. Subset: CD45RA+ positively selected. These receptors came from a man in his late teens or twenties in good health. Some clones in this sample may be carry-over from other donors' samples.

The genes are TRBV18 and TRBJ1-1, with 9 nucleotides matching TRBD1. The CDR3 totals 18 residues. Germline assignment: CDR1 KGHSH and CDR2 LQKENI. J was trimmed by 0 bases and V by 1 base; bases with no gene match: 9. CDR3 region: CASSPLVQTGGMNTEAFF. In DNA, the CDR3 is TGTGCCAGCTCACCACTCGTCCAGACAGGGGGAATGAACACTGAAGCTTTCTTT.

This CDR3 is CASNWGSGELFF. As DNA, the CDR3 is TGTGCCAGCAACTGGGGTTCCGGGGAGCTGTTTTTT. The genes are TRBV6-6 and TRBJ2-2; D is ambiguous. The germline V gene has CDR1 MNHNY and CDR2 SVGAGI (reference sequence). CDR3 length: 12 residues. Trimming pared 7 bases from V and 6 bases from J, leaving 9 bases between.

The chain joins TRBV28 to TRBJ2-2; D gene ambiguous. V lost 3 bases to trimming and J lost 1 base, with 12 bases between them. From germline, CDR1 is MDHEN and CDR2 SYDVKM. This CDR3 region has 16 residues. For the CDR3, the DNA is TGTGCCAGCAGTTTCGGTGGCGCCCGGAACACCGGGGAGCTGTTTTTT. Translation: CASSFGGARNTGELFF.

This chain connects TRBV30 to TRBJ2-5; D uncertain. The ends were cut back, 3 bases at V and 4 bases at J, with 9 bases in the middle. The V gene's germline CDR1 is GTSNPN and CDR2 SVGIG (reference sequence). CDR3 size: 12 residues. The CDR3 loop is CAWRGLGETQYF. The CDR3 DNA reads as TGTGCCTGGAGAGGCCTGGGAGAGACCCAGTACTTC.

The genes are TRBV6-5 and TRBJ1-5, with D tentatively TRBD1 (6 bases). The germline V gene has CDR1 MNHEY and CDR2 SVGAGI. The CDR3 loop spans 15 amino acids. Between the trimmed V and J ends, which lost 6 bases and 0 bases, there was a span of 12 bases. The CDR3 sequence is CASRRRQDSNQPQHF. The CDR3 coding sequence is TGTGCCAGCAGAAGACGACAGGATAGCAATCAGCCCCAGCATTTT.

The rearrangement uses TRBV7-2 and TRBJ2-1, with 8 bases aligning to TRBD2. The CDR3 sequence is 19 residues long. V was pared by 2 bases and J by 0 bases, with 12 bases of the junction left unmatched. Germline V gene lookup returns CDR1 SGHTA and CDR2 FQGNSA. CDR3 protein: CASSLFPRLALTSYNEQFF. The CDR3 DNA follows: TGTGCCAGCAGCTTATTTCCCCGACTAGCGCTTACCTCCTACAATGAGCAGTTCTTC.

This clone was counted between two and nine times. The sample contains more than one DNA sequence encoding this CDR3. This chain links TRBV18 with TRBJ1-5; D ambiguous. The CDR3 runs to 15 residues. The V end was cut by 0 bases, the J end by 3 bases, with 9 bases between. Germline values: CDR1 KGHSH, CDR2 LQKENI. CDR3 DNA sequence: TGTGCCAGCTCACCACCATCGGGAATCAATCAGCCCCAGCATTTT. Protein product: CASSPPSGINQPQHF.

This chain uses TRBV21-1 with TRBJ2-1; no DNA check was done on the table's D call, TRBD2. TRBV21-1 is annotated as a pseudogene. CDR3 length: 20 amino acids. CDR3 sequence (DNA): TGTGCCAGCAGCAAGTTATCTGGAAGCGAGCGGGAGAGCTCCTACAATGAGCAGTTCTTC. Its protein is CASSKLSGSERESSYNEQFF.

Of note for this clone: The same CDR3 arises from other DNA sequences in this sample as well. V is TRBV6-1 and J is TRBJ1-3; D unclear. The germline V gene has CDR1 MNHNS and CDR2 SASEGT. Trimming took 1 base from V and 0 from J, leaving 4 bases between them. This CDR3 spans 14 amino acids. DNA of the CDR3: TGTGCCAGCAGTGAAGGGTCCTCTGGAAACACCATATATTTT. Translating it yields CASSEGSSGNTIYF.

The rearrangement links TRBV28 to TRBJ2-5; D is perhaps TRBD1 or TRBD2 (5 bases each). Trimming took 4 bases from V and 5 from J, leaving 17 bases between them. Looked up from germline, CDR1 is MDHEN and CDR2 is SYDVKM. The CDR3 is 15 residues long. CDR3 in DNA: TGTGCCAGCAGTTCCACCGGGACCAAGCGCGAGACCCAGTACTTC. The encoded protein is CASSSTGTKRETQYF.

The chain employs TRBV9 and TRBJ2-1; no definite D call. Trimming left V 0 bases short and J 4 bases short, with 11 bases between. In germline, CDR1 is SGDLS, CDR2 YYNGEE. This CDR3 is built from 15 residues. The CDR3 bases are TGTGCCAGCAGCGTAGGGTCTGGTCTATACAATGAGCAGTTCTTC. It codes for CASSVGSGLYNEQFF.

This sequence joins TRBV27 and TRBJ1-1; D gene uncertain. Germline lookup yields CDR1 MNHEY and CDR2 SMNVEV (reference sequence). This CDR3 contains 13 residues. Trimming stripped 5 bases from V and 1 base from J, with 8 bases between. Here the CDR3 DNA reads TGTGCCAGCAGTCCCATAGGGAACACTGAAGCTTTCTTT. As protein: CASSPIGNTEAFF.

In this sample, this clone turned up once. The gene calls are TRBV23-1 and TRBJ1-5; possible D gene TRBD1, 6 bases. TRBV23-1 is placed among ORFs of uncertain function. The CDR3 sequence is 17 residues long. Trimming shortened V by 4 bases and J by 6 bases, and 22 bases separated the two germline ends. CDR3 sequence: CASSRTRTPRGGQPQHF. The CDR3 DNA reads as TGCGCCAGCAGTCGAACCCGGACCCCCAGAGGGGGTCAGCCCCAGCATTTT.

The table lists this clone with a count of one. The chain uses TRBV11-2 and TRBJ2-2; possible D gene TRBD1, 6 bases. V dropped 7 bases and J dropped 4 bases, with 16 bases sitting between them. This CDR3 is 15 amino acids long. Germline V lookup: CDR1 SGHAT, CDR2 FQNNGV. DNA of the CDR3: TGTGCCAGCATCGACCTTACAGGGCTCACCGGGGAGCTGTTTTTT. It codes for CASIDLTGLTGELFF. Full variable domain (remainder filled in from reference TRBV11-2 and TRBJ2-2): EAGVAQSPRYKIIEKRQSVAFWCNPISGHATLYWYQQILGQGPKLLIQFQNNGVVDDSQLPKDRFSAERLKGVDSTLKIQPAKLEDSAVYLCASIDLTGLTGELFFGEGSRLTVL.

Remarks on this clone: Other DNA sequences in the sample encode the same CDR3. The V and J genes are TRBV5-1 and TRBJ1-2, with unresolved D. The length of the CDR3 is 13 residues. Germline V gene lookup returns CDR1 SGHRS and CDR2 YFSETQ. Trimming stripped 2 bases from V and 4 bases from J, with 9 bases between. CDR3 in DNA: TGCGCCAGCAGCTTTGAAGGGTCCTATGGCTACACCTTC. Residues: CASSFEGSYGYTF.

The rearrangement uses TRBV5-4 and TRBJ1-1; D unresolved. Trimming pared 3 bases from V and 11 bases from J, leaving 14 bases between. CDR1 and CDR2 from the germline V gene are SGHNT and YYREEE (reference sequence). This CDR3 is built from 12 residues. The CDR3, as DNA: TGTGCCAGCAGCTCGATTTCGGGTTCCGCTTTCTTT. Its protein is CASSSISGSAFF.

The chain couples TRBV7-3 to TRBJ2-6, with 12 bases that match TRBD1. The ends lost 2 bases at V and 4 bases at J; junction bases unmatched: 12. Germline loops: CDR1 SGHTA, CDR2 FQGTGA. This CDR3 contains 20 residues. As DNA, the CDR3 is TGTGCCAGCAGCTTAGTCCCGGGACAGGGGGCGTCATCGGGGGCCAACGTCCTGACTTTC. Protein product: CASSLVPGQGASSGANVLTF.

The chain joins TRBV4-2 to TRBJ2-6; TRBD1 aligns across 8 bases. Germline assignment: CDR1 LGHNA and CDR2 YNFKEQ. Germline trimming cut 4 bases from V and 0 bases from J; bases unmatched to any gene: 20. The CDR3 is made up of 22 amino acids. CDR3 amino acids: CASSRGTMKQGDTTSGANVLTF. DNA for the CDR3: TGTGCCAGCAGCCGGGGAACTATGAAACAGGGGGATACTACCTCTGGGGCCAACGTCCTGACTTTC.

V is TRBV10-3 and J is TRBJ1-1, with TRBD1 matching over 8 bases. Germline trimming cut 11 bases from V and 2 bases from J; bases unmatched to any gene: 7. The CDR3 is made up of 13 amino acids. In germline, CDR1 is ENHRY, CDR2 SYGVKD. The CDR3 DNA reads TGTGCCTCGAAAGGACAGGGAAACACTGAAGCTTTCTTT. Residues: CASKGQGNTEAFF.

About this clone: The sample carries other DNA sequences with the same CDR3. CDR3 protein: CASSPMTSGSMDTQYF. DNA of the CDR3: TGTGCCAGCTCACCAATGACTAGCGGGAGCATGGATACGCAGTATTTT. The chain employs TRBV18 and TRBJ2-3; the match to TRBD2 covers 12 bases. The CDR3 contains 16 residues. Losses at the gene ends were 2 bases for V and 6 bases for J; bases not matched to a gene: 6. The germline CDR1 and CDR2 sequences are KGHSH and LQKENI. The whole variable domain, filled in from reference TRBV18 and TRBJ2-3, reads NAGVMQNPRHLVRRRGQEARLRCSPMKGHSHVYWYRQLPEEGLKFMVYLQKENIIDESGMPKERFSAEFPKEGPSILRIQQVVRGDSAAYFCASSPMTSGSMDTQYFGPGTRLTVL.

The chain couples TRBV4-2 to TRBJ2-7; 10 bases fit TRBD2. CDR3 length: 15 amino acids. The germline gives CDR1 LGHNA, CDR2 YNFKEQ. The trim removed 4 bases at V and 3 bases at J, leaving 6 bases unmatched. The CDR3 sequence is CASSPGLAEDYEQYF. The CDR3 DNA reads TGTGCCAGCAGCCCCGGACTAGCGGAAGACTACGAGCAGTACTTC.

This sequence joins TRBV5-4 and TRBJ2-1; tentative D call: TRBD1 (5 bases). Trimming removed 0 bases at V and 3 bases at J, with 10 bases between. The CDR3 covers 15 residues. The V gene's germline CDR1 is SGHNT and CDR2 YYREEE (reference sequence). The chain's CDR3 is CASSLEGHHYNEQFF. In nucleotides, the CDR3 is TGTGCCAGCAGCTTGGAGGGGCACCACTACAATGAGCAGTTCTTC.

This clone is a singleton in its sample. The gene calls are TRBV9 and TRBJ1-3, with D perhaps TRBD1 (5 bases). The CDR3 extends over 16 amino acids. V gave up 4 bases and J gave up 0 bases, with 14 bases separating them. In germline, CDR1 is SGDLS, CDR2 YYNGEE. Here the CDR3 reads CASSSRTNPSGNTIYF. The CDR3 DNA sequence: TGTGCCAGCAGCTCGCGGACAAATCCCTCTGGAAACACCATATATTTT.

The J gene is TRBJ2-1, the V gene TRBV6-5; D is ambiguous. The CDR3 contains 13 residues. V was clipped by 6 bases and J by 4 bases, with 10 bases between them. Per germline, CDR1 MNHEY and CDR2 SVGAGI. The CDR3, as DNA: TGTGCCAGCAGACCCGGCGCATACAATGAGCAGTTCTTC. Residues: CASRPGAYNEQFF.

The CDR3 DNA sequence: TGCGCCAGCAAAGGGACAGAAATTACCGGGGAGCTGTTTTTT. It is translated as CASKGTEITGELFF. The rearrangement links TRBV5-1 to TRBJ2-2, with TRBD1 identical over 7 bases. Trimming cost V 6 bases and J 5 bases; bases outside gene matches: 7. The germline CDR1 and CDR2 sequences are SGHRS and YFSETQ. This CDR3 is built from 14 residues.

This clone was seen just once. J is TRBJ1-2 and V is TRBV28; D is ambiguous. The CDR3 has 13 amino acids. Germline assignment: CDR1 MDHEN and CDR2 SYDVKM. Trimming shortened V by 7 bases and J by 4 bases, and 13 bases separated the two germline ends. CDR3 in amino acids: CASNSQRIYGYTF. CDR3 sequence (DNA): TGTGCCAGCAATTCGCAGAGAATCTATGGCTACACCTTC.

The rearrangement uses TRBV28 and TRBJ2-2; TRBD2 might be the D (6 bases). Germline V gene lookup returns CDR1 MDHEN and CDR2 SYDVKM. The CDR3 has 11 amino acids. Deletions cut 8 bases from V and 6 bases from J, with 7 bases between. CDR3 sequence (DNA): TGTGCCAGCGGAGGGGCCGGGGAGCTGTTTTTT. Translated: CASGGAGELFF.

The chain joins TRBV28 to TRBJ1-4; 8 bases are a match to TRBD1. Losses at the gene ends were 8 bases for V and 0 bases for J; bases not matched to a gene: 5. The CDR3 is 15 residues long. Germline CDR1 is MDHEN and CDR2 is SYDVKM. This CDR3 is CASDRTGTTNEKLFF. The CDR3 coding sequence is TGTGCCAGCGATCGGACAGGGACAACTAATGAAAAACTGTTTTTT.

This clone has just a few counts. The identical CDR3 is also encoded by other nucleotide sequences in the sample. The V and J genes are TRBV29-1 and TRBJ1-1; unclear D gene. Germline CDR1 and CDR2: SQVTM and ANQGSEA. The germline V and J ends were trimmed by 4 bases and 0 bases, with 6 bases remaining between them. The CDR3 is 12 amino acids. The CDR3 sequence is CSVGGLNTEAFF. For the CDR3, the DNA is TGCAGCGTTGGGGGATTGAACACTGAAGCTTTCTTT.

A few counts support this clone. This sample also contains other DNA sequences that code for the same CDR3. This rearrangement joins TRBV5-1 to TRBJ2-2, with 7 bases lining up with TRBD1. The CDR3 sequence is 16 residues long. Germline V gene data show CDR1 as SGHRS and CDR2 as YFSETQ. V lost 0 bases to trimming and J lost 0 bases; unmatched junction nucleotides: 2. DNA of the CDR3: TGCGCCAGCAGCTTGGGAGGGACAGCGAACACCGGGGAGCTGTTTTTT. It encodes CASSLGGTANTGELFF.

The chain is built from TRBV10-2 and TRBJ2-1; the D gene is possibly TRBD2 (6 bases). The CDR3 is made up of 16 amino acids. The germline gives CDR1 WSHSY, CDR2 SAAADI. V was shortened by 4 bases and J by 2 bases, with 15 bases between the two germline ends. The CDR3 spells CASSVNPGLAYNEQFF. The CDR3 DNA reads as TGCGCCAGCAGTGTCAATCCGGGACTTGCCTACAATGAGCAGTTCTTC.

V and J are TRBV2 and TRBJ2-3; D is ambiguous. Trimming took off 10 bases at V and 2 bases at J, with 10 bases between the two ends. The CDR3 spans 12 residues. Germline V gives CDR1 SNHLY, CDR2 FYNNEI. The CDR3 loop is CATSPYTDTQYF. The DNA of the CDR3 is TGTGCCACCTCCCCCTACACAGATACGCAGTATTTT.